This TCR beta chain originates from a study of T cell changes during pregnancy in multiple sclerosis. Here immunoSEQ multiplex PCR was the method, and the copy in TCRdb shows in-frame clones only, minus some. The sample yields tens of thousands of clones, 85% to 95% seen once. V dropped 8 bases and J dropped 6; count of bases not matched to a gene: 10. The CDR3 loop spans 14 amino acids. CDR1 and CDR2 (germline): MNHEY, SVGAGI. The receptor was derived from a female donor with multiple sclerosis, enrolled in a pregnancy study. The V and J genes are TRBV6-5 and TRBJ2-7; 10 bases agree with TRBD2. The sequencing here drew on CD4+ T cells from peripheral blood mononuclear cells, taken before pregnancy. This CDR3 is CASRKAGGPSEQYF. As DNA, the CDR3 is TGTGCCAGCCGCAAAGCGGGAGGGCCGAGCGAGCAGTACTTC.